These 27 T cell receptor beta chains share one sample of origin, sequenced in a study of shared clonotypes between healthy human individuals. Only in-frame clones appear in the TCRdb table, and some are missing; sequencing was by immunoSEQ multiplex PCR. The data hold some 2 million clones, with less than 95% observed a single time. Terminally differentiated effector memory CD45RA+ cells were left out of the naive CD8 fraction, which was CD45RO-negative and positively selected for CCR7. The specimen was naive CD8+ T cells sorted from blood. Receptors originate from a young man in good health.

The chain uses TRBV5-4 and TRBJ2-1; no firm D call. Deletions cut 4 bases from V and 7 bases from J, with 12 bases between. This CDR3 comprises 13 residues. Looked up from germline, CDR1 is SGHNT and CDR2 is YYREEE (reference sequence). CDR3 amino acids: CASSIATGNEQFF. The CDR3 DNA reads TGTGCCAGCAGCATCGCGACTGGGAATGAGCAGTTCTTC.

The sample holds one count of this clone. This sequence joins TRBV13 and TRBJ2-1; 12 nucleotides line up with TRBD2. Germline trimming cut 4 bases from V and 8 bases from J; bases unmatched to any gene: 9. This CDR3 region has 16 residues. The V gene's germline CDR1 is PRHDT and CDR2 FYEKMQ (reference sequence). CDR3 residues: CASSSAGLAGRDEQFF. Here the CDR3 DNA reads TGTGCCAGCAGCTCGGCAGGACTAGCGGGAAGGGATGAGCAGTTCTTC. The complete variable domain, with remaining parts taken from reference TRBV13 and TRBJ2-1, reads AAGVIQSPRHLIKEKRETATLKCYPIPRHDTVYWYQQGPGQDPQFLISFYEKMQSDKGSIPDRFSAQQFSDYHSELNMSSLELGDSALYFCASSSAGLAGRDEQFFGPGTRLTVL.

The CDR3 spells CASSAYDLSYEQYF. The CDR3 nucleotides read TGTGCCAGCAGCGCGTACGACTTGTCCTACGAGCAGTACTTC. The chain joins TRBV9 to TRBJ2-7; D remains unclear. Germline CDR1 is SGDLS and CDR2 is YYNGEE. The germline V and J ends were trimmed by 3 bases and 1 base, with 11 bases remaining between them. The CDR3 is made up of 14 amino acids.

The rearrangement joins TRBV30 to TRBJ2-3; D possibly corresponds to TRBD2 (6 bases). This CDR3 has 14 residues. V was pared by 4 bases and J by 0 bases, with 11 bases between. Germline assignment: CDR1 GTSNPN and CDR2 SVGIG (reference sequence). The CDR3: CAWNTGTSTDTQYF. The DNA for the CDR3 is TGTGCCTGGAATACGGGGACTAGCACAGATACGCAGTATTTT.

This clone came up a few times. The gene calls are TRBV30 and TRBJ2-5, with TRBD2 matching 11 bases. TRBJ2-7 explains the end of the DNA better; the J call may be wrong. In germline, CDR1 is GTSNPN, CDR2 SVGIG (reference sequence). The CDR3 contains 14 residues. The CDR3 loop is CAWSIAGGLYEQYF. The CDR3 DNA reads as TGTGCCTGGAGTATAGCGGGAGGGCTGTACGAGCAGTACTTC.

This chain joins TRBV5-6 and TRBJ2-1, with a possible D match to TRBD2 (6 bases). V shed 2 bases and J shed 7 bases, with 16 bases lying between them. The CDR3 covers 15 residues. Looked up from germline, CDR1 is SGHDT and CDR2 is YYEEEE. The CDR3 sequence is CASSFMTSYPNEQFF. The CDR3, as DNA: TGTGCCAGCAGCTTCATGACTAGTTACCCGAATGAGCAGTTCTTC.

V gene TRBV7-6 combines with J gene TRBJ2-2; TRBD1 might be the D (5 bases). The CDR3 length is 16 residues. With 1 base removed from V and 1 base from J, the gap between germline ends came to 10 bases. Germline V gene sequence: CDR1 SGHVS, CDR2 FNYEAQ. The CDR3: CASSLGPGMNTGELFF. The CDR3 DNA reads TGTGCCAGCAGCTTAGGTCCAGGGATGAACACCGGGGAGCTGTTTTTT.

This clone was seen just once. The chain combines TRBV27 with TRBJ2-7; 11 bases align to TRBD1. Germline V gene data show CDR1 as MNHEY and CDR2 as SMNVEV (reference sequence). The CDR3 totals 14 residues. The junction had 3 bases not matched to a gene; V was cut back by 4 bases and J by 4 bases. The CDR3 here is CASSWGTGGYEQYF. The CDR3 DNA sequence: TGTGCCAGCAGTTGGGGGACAGGGGGGTACGAGCAGTACTTC.

Worth noting for this clone: Other DNA sequences within the sample encode an identical CDR3. J is TRBJ2-6 and V is TRBV9; D gene unclear. The CDR3 is 14 amino acids. Germline CDR1 reads SGDLS; CDR2 reads YYNGEE. Trimming cost V 2 bases and J 0 bases, with 3 bases left between them. CDR3 DNA: TGTGCCAGCAGCGTCGGCTCTGGGGCCAACGTCCTGACTTTC. The encoded protein is CASSVGSGANVLTF.

The V call is TRBV29-1, the J call TRBJ2-2, with D tentatively TRBD1 or TRBD2 (5 bases each). This CDR3 is built from 13 residues. Deletions cut 4 bases from V and 4 bases from J, with 10 bases between. Per the germline V gene, CDR1 is SQVTM and CDR2 is ANQGSEA. CDR3 in amino acids: CSVVGTLTGELFF. DNA of the CDR3: TGCAGCGTTGTAGGGACCCTCACCGGGGAGCTGTTTTTT.

This chain joins TRBV7-9 and TRBJ1-2; D is unresolved. The CDR3 loop spans 14 amino acids. V dropped 1 base and J dropped 1 base, with 7 bases sitting between them. The germline V gene encodes CDR1 SEHNR and CDR2 FQNEAQ (reference sequence). CDR3 region: CASSLDVSNYGYTF. In DNA, the CDR3 is TGTGCCAGCAGCTTAGACGTCAGTAACTATGGCTACACCTTC.

This clone was found once. The chain recombines TRBV19 with TRBJ1-1; no firm D call. The germline V and J ends were trimmed by 6 bases and 0 bases, with 8 bases remaining between them. This CDR3 spans 13 amino acids. Germline CDR1 is LNHDA and CDR2 is SQIVND (reference sequence). The CDR3 region has the DNA TGTGCCAGTAGCTCCTCCATGAACACTGAAGCTTTCTTT. Encoded protein: CASSSSMNTEAFF.

The chain joins TRBV6-4 to TRBJ2-2; a possible D gene is TRBD1 (5 bases). Germline assignment: CDR1 MRHNA and CDR2 SNTAGT. Trimming shortened V by 2 bases and J by 4 bases, and 11 bases separated the two germline ends. There are 15 residues in the CDR3. The CDR3 is CASSDGAPGTGELFF. The DNA of the CDR3 is TGTGCCAGCAGTGACGGGGCTCCGGGCACCGGGGAGCTGTTTTTT.

Here the CDR3 DNA reads TGTGCCAGCACGCAGGAGGACGAGCAGTACTTC. This encodes CASTQEDEQYF. The chain recombines TRBV6-5 with TRBJ2-7, with a possible D match to TRBD2 (5 bases). This CDR3 is built from 11 residues. Germline CDR1 reads MNHEY; CDR2 reads SVGAGI. V was trimmed by 7 bases and J by 5 bases, leaving 9 bases between them.

In nucleotides, the CDR3 is TGTGCCAGCAGCCAGGGGCGGCAGGGGCCAGATACGCAGTATTTT. Translated, it gives CASSQGRQGPDTQYF. V gene TRBV7-9 combines with J gene TRBJ2-3, with D possibly matching TRBD1 (6 bases). Germline values: CDR1 SEHNR, CDR2 FQNEAQ (reference sequence). There are 15 residues in the CDR3. V dropped 5 bases and J dropped 4 bases, with 16 bases sitting between them.

This chain joins TRBV9 and TRBJ2-1, with 8 bases matching TRBD2. This CDR3 is 15 amino acids long. Germline V gene sequence: CDR1 SGDLS, CDR2 YYNGEE. V lost 3 bases, J lost 8 bases, and 10 bases stayed unmatched. This CDR3 reads CASSEAAGVIYEQFF. CDR3 coding DNA: TGTGCCAGCAGCGAAGCAGCGGGAGTTATTTATGAGCAGTTCTTC.

This chain links TRBV7-9 with TRBJ2-7; 7 bases are a match to TRBD2. V gave up 3 bases and J gave up 2 bases; unmatched junction bases: 4. There are 14 residues in the CDR3. In germline, CDR1 is SEHNR, CDR2 FQNEAQ (reference sequence). For the CDR3, the DNA is TGTGCCAGCAGCTTCGGGGGGTCGGCCTACGAGCAGTACTTC. Translated: CASSFGGSAYEQYF.

The V gene is TRBV27, the J gene TRBJ1-1; D remains ambiguous. The germline V gene has CDR1 MNHEY and CDR2 SMNVEV (reference sequence). V was pared by 2 bases and J by 3 bases, with 13 bases between. The CDR3 extends over 15 amino acids. CDR3: CASSLTFGSDTEAFF. The DNA of the CDR3 is TGTGCCAGCAGTTTAACTTTCGGGTCCGACACTGAAGCTTTCTTT.

The CDR3 region is CASSLAGDTGELFF. The CDR3 DNA reads TGTGCCAGCAGCTTAGCGGGAGACACCGGGGAGCTGTTTTTT. The chain recombines TRBV7-6 with TRBJ2-2; D perhaps matches TRBD2 (5 bases). The CDR3 spans 14 residues. V lost 0 bases, J lost 3 bases, and 5 bases lay in between. Germline V gene lookup returns CDR1 SGHVS and CDR2 FNYEAQ.

With respect to this clone: The DNA is left out, because the CDR3 cannot be placed on it with certainty; the CDR3 is given as TCRdb lists it. The chain joins TRBV6-5 to TRBJ1-2; the D call TRBD1 from the table was never checked on the DNA. CDR1 MNHEY and CDR2 SVGAGI come from the germline V gene. The CDR3 numbers 15 amino acids, ends counted. The CDR3: CASSTSGQGSYGYTF.

The chain links TRBV10-3 to TRBJ1-1, with D maybe TRBD1 (6 bases). The CDR3 contains 14 residues. The germline CDR1 and CDR2 sequences are ENHRY and SYGVKD. The ends were cut back, 4 bases at V and 6 bases at J, with 15 bases in the middle. DNA for the CDR3: TGTGCCATCAGTGTAGAACAGGGTGAGGCTGAAGCTTTCTTT. It codes for CAISVEQGEAEAFF.

This sequence joins TRBV9 and TRBJ2-7, with D unclear. Germline loops: CDR1 SGDLS, CDR2 YYNGEE. There are 14 residues in the CDR3. V was trimmed by 0 bases and J by 1 base, leaving 8 bases between them. CDR3 coding DNA: TGTGCCAGCAGCGTAGTTAAACAGTCCTACGAGCAGTACTTC. This translates into CASSVVKQSYEQYF.

This sequence joins TRBV27 and TRBJ2-2, with a tentative D call TRBD2 (7 bases). The V end lost 7 bases, the J end lost 6 bases, and 15 bases lay between the germline ends. The CDR3 is made up of 14 amino acids. Germline CDR1 is MNHEY and CDR2 is SMNVEV (reference sequence). For the CDR3, the DNA is TGTGCCAGCACCCGAGGGGGGGGCGCCGGGGAGCTGTTTTTT. Translation gives CASTRGGGAGELFF.

This sequence joins TRBV28 and TRBJ1-1; D remains ambiguous. Between the trimmed V and J ends, which lost 3 bases and 0 bases, there was a span of 11 bases. This CDR3 contains 15 residues. Germline CDR1 is MDHEN and CDR2 is SYDVKM. CDR3 DNA: TGTGCCAGCAGTTTGGCGGCGGGCATGAACACTGAAGCTTTCTTT. It is translated as CASSLAAGMNTEAFF.

The V and J genes are TRBV28 and TRBJ1-6, with 11 bases lining up with TRBD1. Germline values: CDR1 MDHEN, CDR2 SYDVKM. The V and J ends lost 6 bases and 1 base, in that order; junction bases with no gene match: 14. The CDR3 contains 20 residues. CDR3 bases: TGTGCCAGCAGCGGTGGGGACAGGGGGTTACGTGGGTCCTATAATTCACCCCTCCACTTT. It codes for CASSGGDRGLRGSYNSPLHF.

This chain joins TRBV10-1 and TRBJ2-3, with 10 bases aligning to TRBD1. There are 16 residues in the CDR3. The germline gives CDR1 WNHNN, CDR2 SYGVQD (reference sequence). Germline trimming cut 3 bases from V and 4 bases from J; bases unmatched to any gene: 7. The CDR3 nucleotides read TGCGCCAGCAGTGAAGAATCGACAGGGGGCGCAGATACGCAGTATTTT. This encodes CASSEESTGGADTQYF.

The rearrangement uses TRBV19 and TRBJ2-7; 10 bases are shared with TRBD1. From germline, CDR1 is LNHDA and CDR2 SQIVND (reference sequence). Trimming at V came to 9 bases and at J to 6 bases, leaving 5 bases not matched to a gene. The CDR3 runs 12 residues. CDR3: CASGTGVFEQYF. The DNA of the CDR3 is TGTGCCAGCGGGACAGGGGTGTTCGAGCAGTACTTC.